The 25 T cell receptor beta chains below all came from one sample that was sequenced in a study of T cell responses to AZD1222 COVID-19 vaccine. Using immunoSEQ multiplex PCR, the repertoire was profiled, and TCRdb retains in-frame clones only, with some absent. The table lists over 70,000 clones, 89% of them singletons. The sample consisted of peripheral blood, taken 28 days after the second AZD1222 dose. The origin of the receptors is an adult who received the AZD1222 COVID-19 vaccine.

The chain employs TRBV3-1 (or the pseudogene TRBV3-2) and TRBJ2-5; D is perhaps TRBD1 or TRBD2 (5 bases each). Trimming removed 3 bases at V and 5 bases at J, with 7 bases between. In germline, CDR1 is LGHDT, CDR2 YNNKEL (reference sequence). The CDR3 is 12 amino acids. DNA of the CDR3: TGTGCCAGCAGCCACCGGGGCGAGACCCAGTACTTC. Its protein is CASSHRGETQYF.

The chain recombines TRBV18 with TRBJ1-6; a possible D gene is TRBD1 (6 bases). The V end was cut by 3 bases, the J end by 1 base, with 10 bases between. The CDR3 is 16 amino acids. The germline CDR1 and CDR2 sequences are KGHSH and LQKENI. The CDR3 sequence is CASSPTGESYNSPLHF. CDR3 DNA: TGTGCCAGCTCACCGACAGGTGAATCCTATAATTCACCCCTCCACTTT. Combining the CDR3 with reference TRBV18 and TRBJ1-6 gives the whole variable domain NAGVMQNPRHLVRRRGQEARLRCSPMKGHSHVYWYRQLPEEGLKFMVYLQKENIIDESGMPKERFSAEFPKEGPSILRIQQVVRGDSAAYFCASSPTGESYNSPLHFGNGTRLTVT.

J is TRBJ2-1 and V is TRBV19, with TRBD2 matching 7 bases. The CDR3 runs 15 residues. With 7 bases clipped from V and 2 bases from J, the junction kept 8 bases outside the gene matches. The germline V gene encodes CDR1 LNHDA and CDR2 SQIVND (reference sequence). The CDR3 DNA reads as TGTGCCAGTAATCACGGGGGGACCCCCTACAATGAGCAGTTCTTC. It is translated as CASNHGGTPYNEQFF.

The V call is TRBV28, the J call TRBJ2-3, with 8 bases aligning to TRBD1. J gave up 4 bases and V 4 bases, and 7 bases lay outside the gene matches. Germline V gene data show CDR1 as MDHEN and CDR2 as SYDVKM. There are 15 residues in the CDR3. As DNA, the CDR3 is TGTGCCAGCAGTTCCCTGACAGGGGCAGCAGATACGCAGTATTTT. It codes for CASSSLTGAADTQYF.

This sequence joins TRBV7-9 and TRBJ2-1; 10 bases map to TRBD1. The trim removed 3 bases at V and 0 bases at J, leaving 5 bases unmatched. This CDR3 is 17 amino acids long. Germline V lookup: CDR1 SEHNR, CDR2 FQNEAQ (reference sequence). CDR3 sequence (DNA): TGTGCCAGCAGCTTCCGGACAGGGGGTGTCTCCTACAATGAGCAGTTCTTC. Protein: CASSFRTGGVSYNEQFF.

This rearrangement joins TRBV2 to TRBJ1-3; D uncertain. This CDR3 has 13 residues. The V gene lost 7 bases and the J gene lost 0 bases, with 7 bases spanning the gap. CDR1 and CDR2 (germline): SNHLY, FYNNEI. CDR3 protein: CASKRSSGNTIYF. In DNA, the CDR3 is TGTGCCAGCAAGCGGTCCTCTGGAAACACCATATATTTT.

The chain recombines TRBV29-1 with TRBJ1-1; D unresolved. Trimming took off 5 bases at V and 5 bases at J, with 15 bases between the two ends. The CDR3 totals 13 residues. Germline V CDR1 and CDR2: SQVTM, ANQGSEA. The CDR3 region is CSVRTGRGTEAFF. CDR3 DNA sequence: TGCAGCGTTCGAACTGGGAGAGGGACTGAAGCTTTCTTT.

This clone was seen only once. The CDR3 DNA is TGTGCCAGCAGCTTGGAAGGGCTTTATGGCTACACCTTC. It translates to CASSLEGLYGYTF. The chain employs TRBV5-4 and TRBJ1-2; D not certain. This CDR3 is 13 amino acids long. The V end was cut by 0 bases, the J end by 5 bases, with 8 bases between. Looked up from germline, CDR1 is SGHNT and CDR2 is YYREEE (reference sequence).

The V call is TRBV7-3, the J call TRBJ2-1, with TRBD2 matching 7 bases. The germline V gene has CDR1 SGHTA and CDR2 FQGTGA. The ends lost 3 bases at V and 9 bases at J; junction bases unmatched: 5. This CDR3 is built from 13 residues. In nucleotides, the CDR3 is TGTGCCAGCAGCTTTGACCCGGGGGGTGAGCAGTTCTTC. Amino acids: CASSFDPGGEQFF.

The chain uses TRBV2 and TRBJ1-2; 10 bases are a match to TRBD1. The CDR3 length is 15 residues. The germline V gene encodes CDR1 SNHLY and CDR2 FYNNEI. Unmatched junction bases numbered 9, after V lost 4 bases and J lost 7 bases. The CDR3 bases are TGTGCCAGCAGTGTTTTAGAGACAGGGGGCGGTGGCTACACCTTC. It translates to CASSVLETGGGGYTF. The full variable domain, its missing parts supplied by reference TRBV2 and TRBJ1-2, is EPEVTQTPSHQVTQMGQEVILRCVPISNHLYFYWYRQILGQKVEFLVSFYNNEISEKSEIFDDQFSVERPDGSNFTLKIRSTKLEDSAMYFCASSVLETGGGGYTFGSGTRLTVV.

The genes are TRBV20-1 and TRBJ2-7, with D possibly being TRBD1 (6 bases). Per germline, CDR1 DFQATT and CDR2 SNEGSKA (reference sequence). CDR3 length: 11 amino acids. V lost 3 bases and J 6 bases, leaving 9 bases between the germline ends. As DNA, the CDR3 is TGCAGTGCTAGTCCAGGGGTCGAGCAGTACTTC. Translated, it gives CSASPGVEQYF.

J is TRBJ1-6 and V is TRBV5-1; 8 bases line up with TRBD1. The CDR3 is 16 amino acids. In germline, CDR1 is SGHRS, CDR2 YFSETQ. The ends lost 4 bases at V and 10 bases at J; junction bases unmatched: 13. CDR3 DNA: TGCGCCAGCAGCCAGGAGGGGCAGGGGGCGAGATCACCCCTCCACTTT. Translated: CASSQEGQGARSPLHF.

The rearrangement joins TRBV11-2 to TRBJ2-1; tentative D call: TRBD1 (5 bases). This CDR3 comprises 15 residues. Looked up from germline, CDR1 is SGHAT and CDR2 is FQNNGV. V was cut by 5 bases and J by 2 bases, with 13 bases left in between. CDR3 sequence reads: CASSHPGKAYNEQFF. Here the CDR3 DNA reads TGTGCCAGCAGCCACCCAGGGAAGGCCTACAATGAGCAGTTCTTC.

The rearrangement joins TRBV3-1 (or the pseudogene TRBV3-2) to TRBJ1-3; the match to TRBD1 covers 7 bases. This CDR3 has 18 amino acids. V gave up 4 bases and J gave up 4 bases; unmatched junction bases: 16. From germline, CDR1 is LGHDT and CDR2 YNNKEL (reference sequence). This CDR3 reads CASSRTRTGHTGGNTIYF. CDR3 DNA: TGTGCCAGCAGCCGAACCCGGACAGGCCACACCGGCGGAAACACCATATATTTT.

The CDR3 DNA is TGTGCCAGCAGCCCCTATAACAGGGGCGACGAGCAGTACGTC. Encoded protein: CASSPYNRGDEQYV. The genes are TRBV7-8 and TRBJ2-7; 7 positions match TRBD1. The ends lost 5 bases at V and 5 bases at J; junction bases unmatched: 9. From germline, CDR1 is SGHVS and CDR2 FQNEAQ. The CDR3 runs to 14 residues.

The chain employs TRBV25-1 and TRBJ1-2; D may be TRBD1 (5 bases). There are 14 residues in the CDR3. Germline CDR1 reads MGHDK; CDR2 reads SYGVNS. V lost 6 bases and J lost 6, with 17 bases in between. The CDR3 region is CASRDAGEKNGYTF. CDR3 coding DNA: TGTGCCAGCAGAGATGCGGGGGAGAAAAATGGCTACACCTTC.

The rearrangement links TRBV6-4 to TRBJ2-2, with D perhaps being TRBD1 or TRBD2 (5 bases each). CDR1 and CDR2 (germline): MRHNA, SNTAGT. Trimming pared 2 bases from V and 1 base from J, leaving 11 bases between. CDR3 length: 16 residues. CDR3 in amino acids: CASSDGGRGNTGELFF. In DNA, the CDR3 is TGTGCCAGCAGTGACGGGGGACGGGGGAACACCGGGGAGCTGTTTTTT.

This clone turned up a few times. The rearrangement joins TRBV7-2 to TRBJ2-7, with 9 bases fitting TRBD2. V shed 5 bases and J 7 bases; nucleotides not matched to a gene: 6. This CDR3 comprises 13 residues. Germline CDR1 is SGHTA and CDR2 is FQGNSA. The CDR3 spells CASSRSLAGEQYF. The DNA of the CDR3 is TGTGCCAGCAGCCGATCACTAGCGGGTGAGCAGTACTTC.

Only a few counts were recorded for this clone. This chain uses TRBV19 with TRBJ1-5, with D unresolved. Germline V gene data show CDR1 as LNHDA and CDR2 as SQIVND (reference sequence). V was clipped by 10 bases and J by 0 bases, with 19 bases between them. This CDR3 spans 16 amino acids. The CDR3 here is CATRLRAALSNQPQHF. The CDR3 nucleotides are TGTGCCACCAGGTTACGGGCAGCCCTTAGCAATCAGCCCCAGCATTTT.

V and J are TRBV4-3 and TRBJ1-3; D is ambiguous. CDR1 and CDR2 (germline): LGHNA, YSLEER. With 3 bases removed from V and 3 bases from J, the gap between germline ends came to 3 bases. This CDR3 is 12 amino acids long. CDR3 DNA sequence: TGCGCCAGCAGCCAGATTGGAAACACCATATATTTT. Translated, it gives CASSQIGNTIYF.

The J gene is TRBJ2-1, the V gene TRBV29-1; TRBD1 matches 9 bases. This CDR3 is 13 amino acids long. After removal of 7 bases from V and 7 bases from J, the junction contained 8 bases not matched to a gene. The germline CDR1 and CDR2 sequences are SQVTM and ANQGSEA. Here the CDR3 reads CSGGTGSLNEQFF. DNA for the CDR3: TGCAGCGGCGGGACAGGGAGCTTAAATGAGCAGTTCTTC.

This chain joins TRBV5-1 and TRBJ2-3; 7 positions agree with TRBD1. Trimming removed 4 bases from V and 6 bases from J; junction bases left unmatched: 5. Germline assignment: CDR1 SGHRS and CDR2 YFSETQ. The length of the CDR3 is 13 residues. CDR3 coding DNA: TGCGCCAGCAGCGACACAGGGGTCGATACGCAGTATTTT. Its protein is CASSDTGVDTQYF.

This clone was seen only once. This chain uses TRBV28 with TRBJ1-2; no reliable D call. This CDR3 has 12 residues. Trimming took off 5 bases at V and 4 bases at J, with 8 bases between the two ends. The germline CDR1 and CDR2 sequences are MDHEN and SYDVKM. CDR3 sequence: CASSEKGYGYTF. CDR3 bases: TGTGCCAGCAGTGAAAAGGGCTATGGCTACACCTTC.

This chain connects TRBV3-1 (or the pseudogene TRBV3-2) to TRBJ1-1; maybe TRBD1 (6 bases). The CDR3 is 15 residues long. Trimming shortened V by 0 bases and J by 5 bases, and 13 bases separated the two germline ends. Germline V gene lookup returns CDR1 LGHDT and CDR2 YNNKEL (reference sequence). This CDR3 is CASSQEAPRGTEAFF. DNA of the CDR3: TGTGCCAGCAGCCAAGAGGCACCGAGGGGGACTGAAGCTTTCTTT.

J is TRBJ1-6 and V is TRBV3-1 (or the pseudogene TRBV3-2); no firm D call. V was trimmed by 2 bases and J by 8 bases, leaving 1 base between them. The CDR3 loop spans 11 amino acids. Per the germline V gene, CDR1 is LGHDT and CDR2 is YNNKEL (reference sequence). CDR3 protein: CASSQYSPLHF. The DNA of the CDR3 is TGTGCCAGCAGCCAATATTCACCCCTCCACTTT.